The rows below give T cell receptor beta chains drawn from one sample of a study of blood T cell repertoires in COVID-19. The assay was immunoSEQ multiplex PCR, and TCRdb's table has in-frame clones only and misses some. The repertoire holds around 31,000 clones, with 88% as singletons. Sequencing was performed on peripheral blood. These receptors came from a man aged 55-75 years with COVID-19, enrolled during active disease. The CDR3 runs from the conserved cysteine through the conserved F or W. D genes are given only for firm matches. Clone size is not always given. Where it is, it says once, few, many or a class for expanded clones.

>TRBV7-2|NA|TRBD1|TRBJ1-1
CASSSGTATEAFF
TGTGCCAGCAGCTCAGGGACAGCCACTGAAGCTTTCTTT
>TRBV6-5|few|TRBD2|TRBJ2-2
CASSPGLASTGELFF
TGTGCCAGCAGCCCGGGACTAGCGTCCACCGGGGAGCTGTTTTTT
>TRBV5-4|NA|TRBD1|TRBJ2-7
CASSLEITGQTNYEQYF
TGTGCCAGCAGCTTGGAGATAACGGGACAGACTAATTACGAGCAGTACTTC
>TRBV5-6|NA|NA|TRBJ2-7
CASSLKDSAYEQYF
TGTGCCAGCAGCTTAAAGGACAGTGCCTACGAGCAGTACTTC
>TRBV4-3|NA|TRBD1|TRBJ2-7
CASSPRDRGWNEQYF
TGCGCCAGCAGCCCCCGGGACAGGGGTTGGAACGAGCAGTACTTC
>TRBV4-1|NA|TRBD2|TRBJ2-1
CASSQVTSDRNEQFF
TGCGCCAGCAGCCAAGTTACTAGCGACCGAAATGAGCAGTTCTTC
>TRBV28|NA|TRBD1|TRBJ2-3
CASSGDRQFSATDTQYF
TGTGCCAGCAGCGGGGACAGACAGTTTTCGGCCACAGATACGCAGTATTTT
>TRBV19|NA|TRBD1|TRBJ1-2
CASSDRGSYGYTF
TGTGCCAGTAGTGACAGGGGTTCCTATGGCTACACCTTC
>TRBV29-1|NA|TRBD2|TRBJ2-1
CSVEGTRTSGNNEQFF
TGCAGCGTTGAAGGAACCCGGACTAGCGGTAACAATGAGCAGTTCTTC
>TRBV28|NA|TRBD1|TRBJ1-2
CASSLKGTGNGYTF
TGTGCCAGCAGTTTAAAGGGGACAGGGAATGGCTACACCTTC
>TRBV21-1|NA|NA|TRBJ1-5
CASSKVRMGRGSNQPQHF
TGTGCCAGCAGCAAAGTCCGCATGGGGAGGGGTAGCAATCAGCCCCAGCATTTT
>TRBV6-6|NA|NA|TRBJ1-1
CASSYSQVNTEAFF
TGTGCCAGCAGTTACTCACAGGTGAACACTGAAGCTTTCTTT
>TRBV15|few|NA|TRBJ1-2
CATSREERANYGYTF
TGTGCCACCAGCAGAGAGGAGCGCGCTAACTATGGCTACACCTTC
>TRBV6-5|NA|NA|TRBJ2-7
CASSTGLNTYEQYF
TGTGCCAGCAGTACAGGGTTGAATACCTACGAGCAGTACTTC
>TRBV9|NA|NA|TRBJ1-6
CASSEQGLDNSPLHF
TGTGCCAGCAGCGAACAGGGTCTGGATAATTCACCCCTCCACTTT
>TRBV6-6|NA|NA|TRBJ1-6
CASSYPEDNSPLHF
TGTGCCAGCAGTTACCCAGAAGATAATTCACCCCTCCACTTT
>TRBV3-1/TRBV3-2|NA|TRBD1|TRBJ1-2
CASSQEADRAGYTF
TGTGCCAGCAGCCAAGAGGCGGACAGGGCTGGCTACACCTTC
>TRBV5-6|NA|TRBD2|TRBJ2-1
CASSGTSGSYNEQFF
TGTGCCAGCAGCGGGACTAGCGGGTCTTACAATGAGCAGTTCTTC
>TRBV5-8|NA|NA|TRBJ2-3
CASIFAPGADTQYF
TGTGCCAGCATTTTCGCTCCCGGGGCAGATACGCAGTATTTT
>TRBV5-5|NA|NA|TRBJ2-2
CASSPGWGAGELFF
TGTGCCAGCAGCCCAGGGTGGGGGGCCGGGGAGCTGTTTTTT
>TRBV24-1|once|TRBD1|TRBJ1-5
CATGTGNQPQHF
TGTGCCACAGGGACAGGGAATCAGCCCCAGCATTTT
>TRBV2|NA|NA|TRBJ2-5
CASSIPGGQETQYF
TGTGCCAGCAGTATCCCTGGGGGGCAAGAGACCCAGTACTTC
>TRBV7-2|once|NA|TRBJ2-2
CASSYRVGELFF
TGTGCCAGCAGCTACAGGGTCGGGGAGCTGTTTTTT